The clone carrying this T cell receptor (beta chain) was seen repeatedly, ten times or more. Its target is not known. This sample is part of a study of response to subunit inactivated influenza vaccine. Regarding the study as a whole: Each seasonal influenza vaccination recruits few new T cells, the authors suggested.

MiXCR was run by TCRdb on the RT-PCR reads, yielding one entry per CDR3 protein. The data show hundreds of thousands of distinct CDR3 sequences, around 11% seen once. CDR3 length equals 11 residues. V dropped 5 bases and J dropped 8 bases, with 7 bases sitting between them. The sequencing here drew on PBMCs from blood, taken on the day of vaccination. The gene calls are TRBV12-3 or TRBV12-4 and TRBJ2-1; D gene unclear. This TCR derives from a man between 50 and 59 years old who received an inactivated influenza vaccine. The CDR3 loop reads CASSPHDEQFF. The CDR3 DNA reads TGTGCCAGCAGTCCTCACGATGAGCAGTTCTTC.